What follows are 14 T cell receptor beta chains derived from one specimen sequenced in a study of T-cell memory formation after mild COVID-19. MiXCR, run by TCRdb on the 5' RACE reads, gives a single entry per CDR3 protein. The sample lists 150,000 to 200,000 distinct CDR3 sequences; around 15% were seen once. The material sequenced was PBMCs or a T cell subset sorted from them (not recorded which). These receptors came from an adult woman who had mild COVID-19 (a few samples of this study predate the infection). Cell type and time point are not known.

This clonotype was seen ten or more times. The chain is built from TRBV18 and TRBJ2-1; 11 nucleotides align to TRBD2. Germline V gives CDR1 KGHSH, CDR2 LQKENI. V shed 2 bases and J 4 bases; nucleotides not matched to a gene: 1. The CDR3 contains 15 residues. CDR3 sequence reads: CASSPGTSGYNEQFF. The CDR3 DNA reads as TGTGCCAGCTCACCAGGGACTAGCGGTTACAATGAGCAGTTCTTC.

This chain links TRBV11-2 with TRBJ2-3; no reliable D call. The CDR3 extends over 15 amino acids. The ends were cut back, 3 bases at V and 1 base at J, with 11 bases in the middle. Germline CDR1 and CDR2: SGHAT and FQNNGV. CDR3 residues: CASSFGGWGTDTQYF. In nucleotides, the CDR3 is TGTGCCAGCAGCTTCGGCGGTTGGGGCACAGATACGCAGTATTTT.

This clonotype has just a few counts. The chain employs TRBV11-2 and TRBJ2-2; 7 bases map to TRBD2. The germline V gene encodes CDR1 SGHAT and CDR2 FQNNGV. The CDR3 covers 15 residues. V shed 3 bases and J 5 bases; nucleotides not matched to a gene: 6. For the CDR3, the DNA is TGTGCCAGCAGCTTCTCGGCGGGGGAAACCGGGGAGCTGTTTTTT. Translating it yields CASSFSAGETGELFF.

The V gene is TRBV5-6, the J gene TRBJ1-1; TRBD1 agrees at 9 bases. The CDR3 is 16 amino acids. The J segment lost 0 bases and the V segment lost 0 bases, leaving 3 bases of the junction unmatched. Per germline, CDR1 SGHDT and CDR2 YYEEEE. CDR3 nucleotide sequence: TGTGCCAGCAGCTTGGTCGGACAGGGGTTGAACACTGAAGCTTTCTTT. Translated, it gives CASSLVGQGLNTEAFF.

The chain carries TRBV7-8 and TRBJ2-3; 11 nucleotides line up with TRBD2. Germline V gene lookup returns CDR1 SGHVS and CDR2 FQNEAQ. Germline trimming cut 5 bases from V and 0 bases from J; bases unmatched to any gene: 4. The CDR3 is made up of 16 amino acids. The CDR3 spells CASSRLAGHSTDTQYF. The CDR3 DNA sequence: TGTGCCAGCAGCCGACTAGCGGGACATAGCACAGATACGCAGTATTTT.

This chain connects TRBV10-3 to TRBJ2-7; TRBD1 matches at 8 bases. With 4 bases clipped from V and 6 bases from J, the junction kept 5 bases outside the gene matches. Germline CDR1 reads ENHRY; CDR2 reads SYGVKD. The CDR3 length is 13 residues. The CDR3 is CAISVDRVGEQYF. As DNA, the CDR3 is TGTGCCATCAGTGTGGACAGGGTAGGCGAGCAGTACTTC.

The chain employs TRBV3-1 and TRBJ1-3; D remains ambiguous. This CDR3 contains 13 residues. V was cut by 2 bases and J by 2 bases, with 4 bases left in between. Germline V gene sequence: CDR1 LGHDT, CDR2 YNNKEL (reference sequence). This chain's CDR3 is CASSQPAGNTIYF. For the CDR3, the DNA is TGTGCCAGCAGCCAACCGGCTGGAAACACCATATATTTT.

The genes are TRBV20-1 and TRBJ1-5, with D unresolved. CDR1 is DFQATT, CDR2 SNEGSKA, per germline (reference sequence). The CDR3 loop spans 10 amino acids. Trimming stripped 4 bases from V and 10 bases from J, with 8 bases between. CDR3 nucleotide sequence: TGCAGTGCTACACAGCCACCCCAGCATTTT. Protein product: CSATQPPQHF.

CDR3 bases: TGCAGCGTTGAACGAATAGGGGGCGGCGCGGGGAATGAGCAGTTCTTC. Its translation: CSVERIGGGAGNEQFF. This chain uses TRBV29-1 with TRBJ2-1, with D tentatively TRBD1 (7 bases). V was trimmed by 2 bases and J by 7 bases, leaving 21 bases between them. Germline CDR1 is SQVTM and CDR2 is ANQGSEA. The CDR3 loop spans 16 amino acids.

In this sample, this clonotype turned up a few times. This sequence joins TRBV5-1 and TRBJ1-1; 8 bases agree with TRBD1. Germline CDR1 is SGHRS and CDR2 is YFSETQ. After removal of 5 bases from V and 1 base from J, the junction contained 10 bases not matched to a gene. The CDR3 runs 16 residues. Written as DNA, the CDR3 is TGCGCCAGCAGAGTACAGGGGGTCGGGGAGAACACTGAAGCTTTCTTT. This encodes CASRVQGVGENTEAFF.

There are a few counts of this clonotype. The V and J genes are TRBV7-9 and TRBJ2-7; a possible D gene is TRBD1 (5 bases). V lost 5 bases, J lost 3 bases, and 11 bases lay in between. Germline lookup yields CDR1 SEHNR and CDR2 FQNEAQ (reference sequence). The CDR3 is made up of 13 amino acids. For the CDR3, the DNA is TGTGCCAGCAGCCCCAGGGAACTCTACGAGCAGTACTTC. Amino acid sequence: CASSPRELYEQYF.

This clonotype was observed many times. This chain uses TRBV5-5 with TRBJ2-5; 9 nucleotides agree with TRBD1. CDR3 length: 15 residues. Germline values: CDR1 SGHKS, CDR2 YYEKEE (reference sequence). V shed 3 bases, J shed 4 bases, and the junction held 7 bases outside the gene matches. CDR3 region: CASSSGTGITETQYF. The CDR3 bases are TGTGCCAGCAGCTCCGGGACAGGGATTACAGAGACCCAGTACTTC.

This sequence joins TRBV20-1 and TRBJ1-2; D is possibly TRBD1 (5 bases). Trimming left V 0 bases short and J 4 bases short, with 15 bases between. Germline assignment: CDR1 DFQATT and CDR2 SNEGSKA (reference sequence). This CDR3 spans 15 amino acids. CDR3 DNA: TGCAGTGCTAGAGATCTAGGACAAGACCGCTATGGCTACACCTTC. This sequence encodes CSARDLGQDRYGYTF.

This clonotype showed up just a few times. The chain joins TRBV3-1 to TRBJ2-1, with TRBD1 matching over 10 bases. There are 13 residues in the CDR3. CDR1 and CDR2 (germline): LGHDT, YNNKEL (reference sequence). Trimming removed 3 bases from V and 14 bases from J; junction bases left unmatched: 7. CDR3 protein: CASSHTGTGVEFF. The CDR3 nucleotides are TGTGCCAGCAGCCATACCGGGACAGGGGTTGAGTTCTTC.